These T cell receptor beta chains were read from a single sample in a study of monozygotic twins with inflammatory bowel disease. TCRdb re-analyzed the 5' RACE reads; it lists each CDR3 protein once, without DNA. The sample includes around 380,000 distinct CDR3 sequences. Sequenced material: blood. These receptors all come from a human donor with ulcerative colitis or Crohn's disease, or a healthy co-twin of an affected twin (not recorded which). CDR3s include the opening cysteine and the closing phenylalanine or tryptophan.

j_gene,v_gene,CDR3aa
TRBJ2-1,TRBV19,CASRRADSYNEQFF
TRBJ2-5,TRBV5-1,CASSLEGLQETQYF
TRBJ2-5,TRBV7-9,CASSFSGTQYF
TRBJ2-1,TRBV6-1,CASRVTVGADEQFF
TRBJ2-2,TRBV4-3,CASSQFERTGELFF
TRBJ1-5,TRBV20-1,CSAGTAYSNQPQHF
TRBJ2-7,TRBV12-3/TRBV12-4,CASSLVGQGHEQYF
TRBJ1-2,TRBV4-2,CASTPWSGGGRASNYGYTF
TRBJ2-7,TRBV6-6,CASSYPTWEQYF
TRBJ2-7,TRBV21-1,CASSKDRDPYEQYF
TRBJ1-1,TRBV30,CAWSVDVNTEAFF
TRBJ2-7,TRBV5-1,CASSVLQSGEQYF
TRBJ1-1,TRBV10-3,CAISGFGPGVTEAFF
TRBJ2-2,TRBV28,CASSIHMGGVNTGELFF
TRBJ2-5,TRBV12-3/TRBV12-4,CASSSFGGFRYF
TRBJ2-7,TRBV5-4,CASSLAGIPWEQYF
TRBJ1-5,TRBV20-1,CSAPQAGASNQPQHF
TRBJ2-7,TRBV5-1,CASSFRNEQYF
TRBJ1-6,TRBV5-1,CASSLARGSESPLHF
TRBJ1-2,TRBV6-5,CASSTLGTGGGYTF
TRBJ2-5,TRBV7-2,CASSLAGGRTETQYF
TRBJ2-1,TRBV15,CATSRDPAAGLNEQFF
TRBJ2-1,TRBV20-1,CSASRGEGYNEQFF
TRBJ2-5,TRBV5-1,CASSFVAGEETQYF
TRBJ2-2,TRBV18,CASSPRNSPGLRTGELFF
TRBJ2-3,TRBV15,CATSRGASGRKVWGTDTQYF
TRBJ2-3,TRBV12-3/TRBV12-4,CASSLAGRLTDTQYF
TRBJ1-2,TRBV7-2,CASSLEARSGYTF
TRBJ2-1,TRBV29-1,CSVGQGSGEQFF
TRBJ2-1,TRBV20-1,CSARGPTSGGCNEQFF
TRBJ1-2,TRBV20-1,CSASEVRGFSGYTF
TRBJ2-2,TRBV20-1,CSAWRVNTGELFF
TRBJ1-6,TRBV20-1,CSATGGQGNSPLHF
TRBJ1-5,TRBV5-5,CASSFGAGPYQPQHF
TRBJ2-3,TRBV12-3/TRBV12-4,CASSSDSGGADTQYF
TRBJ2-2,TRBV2,CASLLTLLGANTGELFF
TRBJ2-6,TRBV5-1,CASSTSGTANSGANVLTF
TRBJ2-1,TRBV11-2,CASRPTSREQFF
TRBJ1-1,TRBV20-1,CSARSGNTEAFF
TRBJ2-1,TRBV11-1,CASSSLLRSGTTYNEQFF
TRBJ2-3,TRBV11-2,CASSLVRISSTDTQYF
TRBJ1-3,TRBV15,CATSGGPGQAAGNTIYF
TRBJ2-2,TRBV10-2,CASSLAITGELFF
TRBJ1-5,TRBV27,CASSTGGRAQHF
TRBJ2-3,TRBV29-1,CSVDSRTVTVTDTQYF
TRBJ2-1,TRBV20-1,CSARAASVNNEQFF